Given below is one TCR beta chain in context. Antigen: not known. The sample belongs to a study of CD4 T cells in relation to SARS-CoV-2 and coronaviruses. Germline V gene data show CDR1 as MNHNY and CDR2 as SVGAGI (reference sequence). The CDR3 is made up of 13 amino acids. The J segment lost 10 bases and the V segment lost 7 bases, leaving 10 bases of the junction unmatched. Before the COVID-19 pandemic, during about 2010-2019, CD4+ T cells were taken from unexposed donors. The cells were cultured for approximately ten days before CD4+ T cells were isolated. As cell numbers allowed, unexposed-donor CD4+ T cells faced SARS-CoV-2 S/N and four cold-coronavirus spikes. The assay was immunoSEQ multiplex PCR, and TCRdb's table has in-frame clones only and misses some. In the table there are around 32,000 clones, roughly 72% of which are singletons.

Sequencing was done on a sample of CD4+ T cells from PBMCs, cultured in vitro. This TCR derives from a human donor in good health. This chain uses TRBV6-6 with TRBJ1-1; TRBD1 matches at 9 bases. CDR3 coding DNA: TGTGCCAGCACTACCGGGACAGGGCAGCGAGCTTTCTTT. It translates to CASTTGTGQRAFF.